The T cell receptor beta chain under discussion was sequenced for a study of T cells in pancreatic ductal adenocarcinoma. General study points: Blood had more productive templates and 6 to 9-fold more unique clonotypes than tumor. Results skew toward the minority of patients with early-stage disease.

The trim removed 5 bases at V and 6 bases at J, leaving 16 bases unmatched. Germline CDR1 is SGHVS and CDR2 is FNYEAQ. CDR3 length equals 18 residues. Libraries were prepared by immunoSEQ multiplex PCR; TCRdb keeps only in-frame clonotypes and omits some of them. The table records over 85,000 clones, roughly 96% of them present only once. Turning to this clone: Its target is not known.

No neoadjuvant therapy was given to the selected pancreatic ductal adenocarcinoma patients before their surgery. This chain links TRBV7-6 with TRBJ1-5, with 10 bases matching TRBD1. Material for sequencing was PBMCs. The clonotype originates from a human donor with pancreatic ductal adenocarcinoma. This CDR3 reads CASSHVTTGTGERQPQHF. The CDR3 nucleotides are TGTGCCAGCAGCCACGTGACAACCGGGACAGGGGAACGTCAGCCCCAGCATTTT.